Presented here are 2 T cell receptor beta chains from one specimen sequenced in a study of brain T cells in children with intractable seizures. Time point specified: blood from clinic visit 5 months post-surgery; TSC patient then seizure free. Clones were read by immunoSEQ multiplex PCR, and TCRdb kept only the in-frame ones, dropping some. The table has 300,000 to 400,000 clones, over 90% seen once. Material: peripheral blood, obtained around 5 months after surgery. These receptor sequences come from a boy under two years old with tuberous sclerosis and intractable seizures.

The chain couples TRBV20-1 to TRBJ2-3, with TRBD2 identical over 7 bases. The CDR3 spans 15 residues. Germline V gene sequence: CDR1 DFQATT, CDR2 SNEGSKA (reference sequence). The V segment lost 3 bases and the J segment 5 bases; nucleotides outside the gene matches: 11. CDR3 amino acids: CSASPGLVNIDTQYF. The CDR3 DNA sequence: TGCAGTGCTAGTCCAGGACTAGTGAACATAGATACGCAGTATTTT.

The genes are TRBV9 and TRBJ1-6, with a tentative D call TRBD1 (6 bases). Per germline, CDR1 SGDLS and CDR2 YYNGEE. The V gene lost 0 bases and the J gene lost 8 bases, with 12 bases spanning the gap. This CDR3 has 15 amino acids. The CDR3 is CASSVGGLGDSPLHF. The CDR3 nucleotides are TGTGCCAGCAGCGTAGGGGGGCTGGGAGATTCACCCCTCCACTTT.